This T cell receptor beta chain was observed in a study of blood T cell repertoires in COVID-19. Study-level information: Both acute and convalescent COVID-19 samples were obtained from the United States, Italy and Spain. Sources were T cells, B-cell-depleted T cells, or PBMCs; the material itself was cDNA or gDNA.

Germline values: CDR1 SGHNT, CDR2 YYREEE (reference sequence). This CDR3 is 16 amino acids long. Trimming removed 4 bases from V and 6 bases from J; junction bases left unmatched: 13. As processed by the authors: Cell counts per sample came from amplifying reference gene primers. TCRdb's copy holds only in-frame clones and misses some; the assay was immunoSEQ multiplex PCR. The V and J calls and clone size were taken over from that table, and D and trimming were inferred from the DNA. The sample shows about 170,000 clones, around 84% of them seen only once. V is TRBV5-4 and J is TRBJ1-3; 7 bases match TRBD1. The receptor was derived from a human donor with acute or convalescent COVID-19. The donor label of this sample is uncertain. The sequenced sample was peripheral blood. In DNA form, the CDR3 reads TGTGCCAGCAGCGCGGCTAACAGGGGCATGGAAAACACCATATATTTT. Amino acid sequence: CASSAANRGMENTIYF.